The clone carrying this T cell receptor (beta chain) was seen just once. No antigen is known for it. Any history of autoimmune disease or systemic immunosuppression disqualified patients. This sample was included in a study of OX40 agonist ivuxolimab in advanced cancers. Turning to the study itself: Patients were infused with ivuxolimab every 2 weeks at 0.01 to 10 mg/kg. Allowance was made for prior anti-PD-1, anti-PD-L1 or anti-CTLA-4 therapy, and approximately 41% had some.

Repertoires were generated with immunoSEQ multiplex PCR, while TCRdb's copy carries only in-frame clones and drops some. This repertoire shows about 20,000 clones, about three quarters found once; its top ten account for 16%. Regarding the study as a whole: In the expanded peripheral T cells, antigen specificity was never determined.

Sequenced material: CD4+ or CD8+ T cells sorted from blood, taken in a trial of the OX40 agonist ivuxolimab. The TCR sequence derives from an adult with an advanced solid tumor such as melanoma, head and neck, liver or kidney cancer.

The CDR3 here is CASSLSGQGTDTQYF. Written as DNA, the CDR3 is TGTGCCAGCAGCCTCTCGGGACAGGGGACAGATACGCAGTATTTT. The chain recombines TRBV11-2 with TRBJ2-3; 10 bases are a match to TRBD1. This CDR3 comprises 15 residues. The V gene's germline CDR1 is SGHAT and CDR2 FQNNGV. Unmatched junction bases numbered 5, after V lost 5 bases and J lost 3 bases.